Listed below are T cell receptor beta chains from one sample, sequenced in a study of T cells in Graves' hyperthyroidism and ophthalmopathy. One entry per CDR3 protein results from TCRdb running MiXCR on the multiplex PCR reads. The repertoire holds roughly 530,000 distinct CDR3 sequences, with 17% as singletons. Sequencing used blood. Source of these receptors: a woman aged 18-29 years with Graves' ophthalmopathy. The CDR3 runs from the conserved cysteine through the conserved F or W. Fields, in order: CDR3 length, D gene, clone size, V gene, J gene, CDR3 protein, CDR3 DNA. The D gene is left open where the match is weak. Clone size appears in some rows only: once, few, many, or a class for an expanded clone.

15	TRBD2	many	TRBV27	TRBJ2-2	CASRPSGGNTGELFF	TGTGCCAGCAGACCTAGCGGGGGTAACACCGGGGAGCTGTTTTTT
12	NA	many	TRBV12-3/TRBV12-4	TRBJ2-7	CASRGISYEQYF	TGTGCCAGCAGGGGGATCTCCTACGAGCAGTACTTC
13	NA	few	TRBV19	TRBJ1-2	CASSILGGYGYTF	TGTGCCAGTAGTATTCTGGGCGGCTATGGCTACACCTTC
15	TRBD2	few	TRBV12-3/TRBV12-4	TRBJ2-7	CASSRGLAGFGEQYF	TGTGCCAGCAGCCGGGGACTAGCGGGGTTCGGGGAGCAGTACTTC
14	TRBD2	few	TRBV6-2/TRBV6-3	TRBJ2-1	CASGRTSGANEQFF	TGTGCCAGCGGACGGACTAGCGGGGCCAATGAGCAGTTCTTC
14	NA	NA	TRBV19	TRBJ1-1	CASSMTVENTEAFF	TGTGCCAGTAGTATGACTGTAGAGAACACTGAAGCTTTCTTT
16	TRBD1	NA	TRBV10-3	TRBJ1-6	CAISEFGTGENSPLHF	TGTGCCATCAGTGAGTTCGGGACAGGCGAAAATTCACCCCTCCACTTT
14	NA	many	TRBV12-3/TRBV12-4	TRBJ2-7	CASTGWPGDYEQYF	TGTGCCAGCACCGGATGGCCGGGAGATTACGAGCAGTACTTC
14	NA	few	TRBV4-1	TRBJ2-1	CASSRGQLAGEQFF	TGCGCCAGCAGCCGGGGACAACTAGCCGGAGAGCAGTTCTTC
17	NA	NA	TRBV7-2	TRBJ2-2	CASSLDLSWVNTGELFF	TGTGCCAGCAGCTTAGATCTCAGTTGGGTGAACACCGGGGAGCTGTTTTTT
14	NA	many	TRBV3-1	TRBJ2-7	CASRQDSYSYEQYF	TGTGCCAGCAGACAGGACAGTTACTCCTACGAGCAGTACTTC
15	NA	many	TRBV6-2/TRBV6-3	TRBJ2-3	CASSPQQASTDTQYF	TGTGCCAGCAGTCCCCAACAGGCCAGCACAGATACGCAGTATTTT
18	TRBD2	many	TRBV7-9	TRBJ2-1	CASSLTSGRAGLDNEQFF	TGTGCCAGCAGCTTAACTAGCGGGAGGGCCGGTTTGGACAATGAGCAGTTCTTC
14	NA	few	TRBV27	TRBJ1-4	CASSFQDRTEKLFF	TGTGCCAGCAGTTTCCAAGACCGAACTGAAAAACTGTTTTTT
14	TRBD1	many	TRBV20-1	TRBJ1-6	CSARTGNYNSPLHF	TGCAGTGCTCGGACAGGGAACTATAATTCACCCCTCCACTTT
14	TRBD1	many	TRBV7-9	TRBJ2-7	CASSFPGQAYEQYF	TGTGCCAGCAGCTTTCCGGGACAGGCCTACGAGCAGTACTTC
14	NA	few	TRBV28	TRBJ1-5	CASSYPGLDQPQHF	TGTGCCAGCAGCTACCCGGGCCTCGATCAGCCCCAGCATTTT
12	TRBD1	many	TRBV9	TRBJ1-1	CASSGTRGLAFF	TGTGCCAGCAGCGGAACCAGGGGGCTGGCTTTCTTT
16	NA	few	TRBV24-1	TRBJ2-2	CATSDFSREMAGELFF	TGTGCCACCAGTGATTTTTCCAGAGAGATGGCCGGGGAGCTGTTTTTT
11	NA	many	TRBV28	TRBJ1-1	CASSLGQEAFF	TGTGCCAGCAGCTTAGGTCAGGAAGCTTTCTTT
15	NA	NA	TRBV7-2	TRBJ2-5	CASSDSYTPQETQYF	TGTGCCAGCAGCGATTCGTATACCCCACAAGAGACCCAGTACTTC
16	TRBD2	many	TRBV12-3/TRBV12-4	TRBJ2-3	CASTLWAGGSTDTQYF	TGTGCCAGCACCCTTTGGGCGGGAGGGAGCACAGATACGCAGTATTTT
16	NA	many	TRBV28	TRBJ1-1	CASSTTWGRQNTEAFF	TGTGCCAGCAGTACGACATGGGGACGGCAGAACACTGAAGCTTTCTTT